This T cell receptor beta chain came from a study of cytomegalovirus exposure and HLA in healthy donors (dated by TCRdb to the late 2010s). For the study in its entirety: An earlier analysis of some 500 of the donors reported about 250 Gb of sequence data and roughly 110 million unique TCR beta sequences from 150 million to 200 million T cells. An early release that covered 500 to 800 HLA-typed donors contained approximately 290 gigabases of sequencing data and around 80 million unique TCR sequences. Among the roughly 390 genotyped donors, around 81% belonged to the genetic ancestry cluster associated with self-reported Caucasian donors. The study aimed to test whether signatures of past pathogen exposure could be identified by cataloging public T cell receptors. Using immunosequencing, the study profiled T cell repertoires from fewer than 700 subjects and related those repertoires to cytomegalovirus serostatus. Besides the first cohort of around 670 subjects, a separate validation cohort made up of roughly 130 different subjects was used. To predict cytomegalovirus infection status, the study brought together high-throughput TCR immunosequencing, statistical association of individual TCRs with disease status, and machine learning. A later analysis re-analyzed previously published TCR beta repertoires from 500 to 700 donors and added high-resolution HLA genotyping to study TCR occurrence patterns. Rather than using new phenotypic data, the later analysis identified candidate immune exposures from TCR beta sequences and from how often those sequences occurred across donors. An earlier analysis of 587 of the donors used high-throughput TCR beta sequencing to judge whether each TCR beta V gene segment behaved as functional or pseudogenic. Donor age, sex, ethnicity and CMV serostatus were collected together with the repertoire data. Genome-wide SNP genotypes for about 65% of the roughly 700 donors were used in a later genetic analysis, which treated that subset as a discovery cohort. Every repertoire in the discovery cohort had been generated on one and the same sequencing platform. HLA typing covered class I and class II loci at four-digit resolution. The number of typed donors differed by locus: about 620-640 for A, B, C, DRB1 and DQB1; 522 for DQA1; roughly 600 for DPA1; and roughly 490 for DPB1. About five DR-DQ haplotypes were handled as single units for association and clustering, since linkage in the cohort was strong. Among 300 to 450 genotyped donors of the cohort, an average of 235,054 unique TCR beta nucleotide sequences were sequenced per donor, around 20% of them non-productive. The paper as a whole reports these results and caveats: In a later analysis, HLA-associated TCR beta chains showed more clonal expansion and lower generation probabilities than non-associated chains that were equally common. The classifier was reported to diagnose cytomegalovirus status with high specificity and sensitivity in both the original and validation cohorts. Correlated functional status among segregating V segments might be attributable to linkage disequilibrium, but an unknown experimental factor could not be ruled out. While some public TCRs were present in many individuals, most TCR sequences turned up only very rarely across donors. A further reported finding was that TCR beta sequences accurately predicted the HLA-A and HLA-B alleles for most subjects in the first cohort. A few of the identified cytomegalovirus-associated TCR beta chains were confirmed in vitro to be specific for cytomegalovirus antigens. According to a later genetic analysis, donors in an Asian-associated ancestry cluster had fewer N-insertions in productive TCRs than the roughly 700-donor mean. Because some donors lacked HLA typing at each locus, the association tests relied only on the typed subset. A later analysis found that TCR association rates varied across HLA loci, with DRB1 alleles showing the most associated TCRs and HLA-C alleles the fewest. In an earlier analysis of more than 450 of the donors, most TCR beta V segments were observed in productive rearrangements about 87% or about 30% of the time, broadly matching IMGT annotations. The authors suggested that the approach could potentially be extended to other disease states and immunological phenotypes. In this cohort, only TCR beta chains were sequenced, and detectable features were limited by the absence of alpha or paired-chain data. Most CMV-associated TCR beta chains appeared to be HLA-restricted in a later analysis, and the HLA associations seemed to be driven largely by CMV exposure. Assigning TCR associations to individual alleles was difficult when HLA alleles, especially DR and DQ, strongly co-occurred. Roughly uniform sequencing depth across donors was assumed in presence/absence analyses, although this assumption may not hold. In a later analysis, several top co-occurrence clusters were reported to appear linked to parvovirus B19, influenza, CMV and Epstein-Barr virus. In the study, approximately 150 TCR beta chains were listed as associated with cytomegalovirus. Immune exposure information for the cohort was limited to CMV serostatus. A cluster of highly shared sequence variants was judged likely to represent a technical artifact of the sequencing pipeline. A later genetic analysis associated a missense DCLRE1C variant with V-gene and J-gene trimming of TCR beta chains, and an independent cohort replicated the association. A later analysis associated 16,951 TCR beta sequences with specific HLA alleles at a false discovery rate of 0.05. Because counts were too low, roughly 18 rarely observed V segments, including chromosome 9 orphons, were left out of the earlier analysis of approximately 580 of the donors. The 87-base-pair reads could not distinguish some IMGT-functional V segments, including TRBV6-2 and TRBV6-3, so those segments were excluded.

The trim is 5 bases for V and 0 bases for J, with a gap of 5 bases between the germline ends. The CDR3 holds 11 amino acids from the cysteine to the phenylalanine. Of the read, only the CDR3 DNA is kept; its 33 bases are in frame from base 1. From a lookup of the germline V gene, CDR1 and CDR2 are SQVTM and ANQGSEA. The library was prepared using the immunoSEQ multiplex PCR assay. The multiplex PCR relied on a mix of 60 forward primers for TCR Vbeta segments and 13 reverse primers for TCR Jbeta segments. Amplification of the CDR3 region of rearranged TCR beta genes was performed with a multiplex PCR assay on genomic DNA. The Illumina HiSeq System was used to sequence the amplified TCR beta libraries as 87-base-pair reads. The authors processed their data as follows. A later analysis tallied 75 million to 95 million unique TCR beta chains across the 660 or so repertoires, and approximately 11 million of those chains were shared by two or more donors. Raw reads were error-corrected and collapsed into unique sequences with a nearest-neighbor algorithm that merged closely related sequences to remove PCR and sequencing errors. Alignment of CDR3 sequences to IMGT reference sequences was used to assign V, D and J gene segments. For a sequence to be retained, at least a six-nucleotide match to both a V gene segment and a J gene segment was required. A rearrangement was called productive if the CDR3 had no stop codons and remained in frame with V and J, and every other rearrangement was called non-productive. Following IMGT convention, CDR3 was defined as the stretch from the second conserved V-encoded cysteine up to the conserved J-encoded phenylalanine. The earlier analysis of 550 to 650 of the donors excluded any sequence lacking an unambiguous match to a single V gene segment. In an earlier analysis of a few hundred of the donors, V segments were called functional above 56.7% productive rearrangements and were called segregating when the between-donor standard deviation exceeded 5%. A statistical classification framework was built for diagnosing cytomegalovirus status from the catalog of TCR beta chain sequences. A later analysis assigned V and J genes by comparing TCR nucleotide sequences with IMGT/GENE-DB human TR gene sequences. Using the TCRdist pipeline, a later analysis assigned CDR3 sequences along with most-parsimonious VDJ recombination scenarios. In a later analysis, each TCR beta chain was defined by its CDR3 amino acid sequence together with its V-gene family, and reads without a unique V-gene family were excluded. In a later analysis, approximately 590 highly shared, low-generation-probability nucleotide sequences were removed to address suspected cross-contamination and a sequencing artifact. In a later analysis, a clonal expansion index was calculated for each public chain from normalized within-repertoire ranks of inferred template counts. A later analysis computed generation probabilities with a VDJ recombination model fitted to out-of-frame rearrangements, and checked the results against IGoR. A later analysis scored TCR-TCR, TCR-HLA and TCR-CMV co-occurrence with hypergeometric tests, applying a repertoire-size bias correction to TCR pairs. To estimate false discovery rates, a later analysis permuted the HLA or CMV assignments 20 times. A later analysis grouped co-occurring TCRs with DBSCAN, adding TCRdist sequence similarity when clustering within HLA-allele-positive subsets. Repertoires with fewer than 30,000 or more than 120,000 public chains were left out of co-occurrence clustering, as were about five repertoires with anomalous nucleotide sharing. TCRdb took over this immuneACCESS table, retaining in-frame rearrangements with V and J assigned. Such tables are incomplete; in checked studies, under half of the missing clones stem from an unresolved V gene, and the remainder is unexplained. V, J and clone size are taken as reported in that table, and D and trimming were inferred from the DNA itself. For this sample the table gives 180,000 or so clones, of which roughly three quarters were detected only once. The leading ten clones occupy roughly 2.8% of the sample.

To note about this clone: Which antigen it targets is not known. Per-base qualities were not stored, and no clone one base away is much larger. Other DNA sequences in this specimen translate into the identical CDR3.

The cohort consisted of 666 healthy bone marrow donors. All cohort members were sampled while nominally healthy, although unrecorded immune exposures were likely present. The donor was CMV seronegative and belonged to the group of 352 seronegative cohort members. Every donor gave a peripheral blood sample, and the peripheral blood mononuclear cells from that sample were used for TCR beta sequencing. The Qiagen DNeasy Blood Extraction Kit was used to extract genomic DNA from the blood cell samples. The receptor comes from a male donor in good health and CMV-seronegative. Input material: PBMCs. The sequence is built from TRBV29-1 and TRBJ2-7; the D gene lacks a confident call. The nucleotide sequence is given as TGCAGCGTTCTGAGCTCCTACGAGCAGTACTTC. Its coded protein is CSVLSSYEQYF.